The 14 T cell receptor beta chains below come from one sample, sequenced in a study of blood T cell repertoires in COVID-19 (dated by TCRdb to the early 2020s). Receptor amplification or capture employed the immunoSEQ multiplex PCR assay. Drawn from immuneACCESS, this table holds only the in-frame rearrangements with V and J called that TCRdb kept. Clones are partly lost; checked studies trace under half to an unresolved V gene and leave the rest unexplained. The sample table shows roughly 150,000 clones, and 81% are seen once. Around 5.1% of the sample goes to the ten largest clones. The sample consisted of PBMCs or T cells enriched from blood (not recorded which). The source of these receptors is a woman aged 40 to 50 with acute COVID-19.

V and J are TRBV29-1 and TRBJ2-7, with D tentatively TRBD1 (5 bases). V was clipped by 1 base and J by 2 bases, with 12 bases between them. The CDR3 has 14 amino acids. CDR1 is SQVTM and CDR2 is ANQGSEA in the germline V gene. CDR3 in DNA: TGCAGCGTTGAAGGGCATTCAGGGACCTACGAGCAGTACTTC. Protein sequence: CSVEGHSGTYEQYF.

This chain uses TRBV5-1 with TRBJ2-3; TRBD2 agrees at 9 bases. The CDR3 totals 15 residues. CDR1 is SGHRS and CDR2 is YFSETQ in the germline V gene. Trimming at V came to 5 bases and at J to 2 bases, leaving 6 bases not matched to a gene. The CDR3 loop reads CASSLASGITDTQYF. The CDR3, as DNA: TGCGCCAGCAGTCTGGCTAGCGGGATCACAGATACGCAGTATTTT. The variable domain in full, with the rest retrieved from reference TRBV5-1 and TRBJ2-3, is KAGVTQTPRYLIKTRGQQVTLSCSPISGHRSVSWYQQTPGQGLQFLFEYFSETQRNKGNFPGRFSGRQFSNSRSEMNVSTLELGDSALYLCASSLASGITDTQYFGPGTRLTVL.

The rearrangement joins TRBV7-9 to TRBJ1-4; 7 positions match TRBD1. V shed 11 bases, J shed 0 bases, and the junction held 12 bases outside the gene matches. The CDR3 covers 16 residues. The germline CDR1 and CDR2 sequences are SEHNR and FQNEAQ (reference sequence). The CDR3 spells CAGETGLTSTNEKLFF. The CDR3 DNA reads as TGTGCCGGAGAGACAGGGTTGACATCAACTAATGAAAAACTGTTTTTT.

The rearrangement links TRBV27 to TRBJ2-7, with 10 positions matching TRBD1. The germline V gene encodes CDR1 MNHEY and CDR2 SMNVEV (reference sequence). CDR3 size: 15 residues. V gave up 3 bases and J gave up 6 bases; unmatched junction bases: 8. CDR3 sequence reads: CASSLSDRGSSEQYF. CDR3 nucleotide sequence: TGTGCCAGCAGTTTGTCGGACAGGGGGAGTTCCGAGCAGTACTTC.

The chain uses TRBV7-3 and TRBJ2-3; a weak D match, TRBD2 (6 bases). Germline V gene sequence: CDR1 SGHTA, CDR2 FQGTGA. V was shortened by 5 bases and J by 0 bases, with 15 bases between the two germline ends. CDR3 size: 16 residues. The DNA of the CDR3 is TGTGCCAGCAGCGCTGGGACTCACGGAAGCACAGATACGCAGTATTTT. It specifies CASSAGTHGSTDTQYF.

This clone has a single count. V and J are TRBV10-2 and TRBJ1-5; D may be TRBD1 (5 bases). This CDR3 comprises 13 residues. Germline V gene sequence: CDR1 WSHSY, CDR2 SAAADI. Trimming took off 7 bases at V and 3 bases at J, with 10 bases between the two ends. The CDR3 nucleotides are TGCGCCAGCACCGGGGGATACAATCAGCCCCAGCATTTT. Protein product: CASTGGYNQPQHF.

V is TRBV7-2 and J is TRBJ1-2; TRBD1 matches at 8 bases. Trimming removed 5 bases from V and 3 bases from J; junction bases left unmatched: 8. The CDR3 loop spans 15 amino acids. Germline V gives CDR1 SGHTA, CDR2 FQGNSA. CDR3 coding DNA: TGTGCCAGCAGCCCCCGGACAGGGACCTACTATGGCTACACCTTC. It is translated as CASSPRTGTYYGYTF.

The CDR3 DNA sequence: TGTGCCAGCAGCAGTGGGACTAGCGCCTACAATGAGCAGTTCTTC. It translates to CASSSGTSAYNEQFF. The chain recombines TRBV5-8 with TRBJ2-1; 10 nucleotides align to TRBD2. The CDR3 runs 15 residues. Germline V gene sequence: CDR1 SGHTS, CDR2 YDEGEE. J gave up 2 bases and V 4 bases, and 3 bases lay outside the gene matches.

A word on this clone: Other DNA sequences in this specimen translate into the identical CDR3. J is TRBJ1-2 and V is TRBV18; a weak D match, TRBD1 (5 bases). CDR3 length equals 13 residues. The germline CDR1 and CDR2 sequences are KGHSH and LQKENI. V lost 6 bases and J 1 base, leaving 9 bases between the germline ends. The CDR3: CASSPDSNYGYTF. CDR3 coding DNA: TGTGCCAGCTCGCCCGACAGTAACTATGGCTACACCTTC.

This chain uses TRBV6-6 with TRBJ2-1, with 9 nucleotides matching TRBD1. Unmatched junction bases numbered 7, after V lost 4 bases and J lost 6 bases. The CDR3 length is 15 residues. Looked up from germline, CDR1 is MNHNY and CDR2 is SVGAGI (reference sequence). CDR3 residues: CASSFPGQGSNEQFF. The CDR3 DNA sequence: TGTGCCAGCAGTTTCCCGGGACAGGGATCCAATGAGCAGTTCTTC.

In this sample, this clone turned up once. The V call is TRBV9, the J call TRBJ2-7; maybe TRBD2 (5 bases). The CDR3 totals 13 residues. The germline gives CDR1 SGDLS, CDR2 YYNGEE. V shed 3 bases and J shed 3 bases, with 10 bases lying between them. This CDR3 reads CASSGSVYYEQYV. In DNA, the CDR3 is TGTGCCAGCAGCGGTAGCGTCTACTACGAGCAGTACGTC.

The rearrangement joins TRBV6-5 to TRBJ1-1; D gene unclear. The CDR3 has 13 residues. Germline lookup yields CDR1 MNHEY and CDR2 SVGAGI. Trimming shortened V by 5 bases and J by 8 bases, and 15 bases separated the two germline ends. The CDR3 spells CASSKTDMSEAFF. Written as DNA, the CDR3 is TGTGCCAGCAGTAAGACCGACATGTCCGAAGCTTTCTTT.

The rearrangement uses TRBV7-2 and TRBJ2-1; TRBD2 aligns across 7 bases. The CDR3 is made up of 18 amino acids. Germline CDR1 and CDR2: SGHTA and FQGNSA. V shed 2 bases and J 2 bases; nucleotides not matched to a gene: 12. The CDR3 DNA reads TGTGCCAGCAGCTTAAAGGGCATTGCGGGAGCGGCCTACAATGAGCAGTTCTTC. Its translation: CASSLKGIAGAAYNEQFF.

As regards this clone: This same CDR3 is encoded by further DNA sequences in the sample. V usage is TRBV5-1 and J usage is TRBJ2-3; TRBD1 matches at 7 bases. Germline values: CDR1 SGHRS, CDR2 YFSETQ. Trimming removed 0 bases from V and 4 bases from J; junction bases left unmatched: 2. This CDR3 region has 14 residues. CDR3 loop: CASSLGQGADTQYF. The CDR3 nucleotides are TGCGCCAGCAGCTTGGGTCAGGGGGCAGATACGCAGTATTTT.